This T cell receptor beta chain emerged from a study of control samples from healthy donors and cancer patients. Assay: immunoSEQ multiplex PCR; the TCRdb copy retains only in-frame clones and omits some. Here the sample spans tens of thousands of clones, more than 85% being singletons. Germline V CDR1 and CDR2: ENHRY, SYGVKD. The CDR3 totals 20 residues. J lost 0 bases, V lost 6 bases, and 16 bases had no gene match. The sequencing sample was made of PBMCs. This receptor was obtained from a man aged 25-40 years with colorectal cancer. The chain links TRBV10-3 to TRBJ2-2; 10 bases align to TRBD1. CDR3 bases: TGTGCCATCAGCTCGACGACAGGGGGCTCTCGTAAGGCGAACACCGGGGAGCTGTTTTTT. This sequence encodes CAISSTTGGSRKANTGELFF.